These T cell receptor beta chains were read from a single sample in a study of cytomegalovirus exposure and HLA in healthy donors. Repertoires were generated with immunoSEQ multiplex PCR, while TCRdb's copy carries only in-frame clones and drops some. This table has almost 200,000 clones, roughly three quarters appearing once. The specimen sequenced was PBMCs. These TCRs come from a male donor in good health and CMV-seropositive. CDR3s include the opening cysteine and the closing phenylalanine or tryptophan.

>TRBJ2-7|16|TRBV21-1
CASSGIVGQDGYEQYF
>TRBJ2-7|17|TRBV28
CASSHLMGQGLSYEQYF
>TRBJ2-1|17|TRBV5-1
CASSLGTRTSGYNEQFF
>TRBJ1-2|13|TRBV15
CATSSQGARGYTF
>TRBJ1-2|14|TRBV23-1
CASSHPGRSYGYTF
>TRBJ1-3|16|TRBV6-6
CASSYVGGGSGNTIYF
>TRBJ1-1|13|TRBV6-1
CASTDRANTEAFF
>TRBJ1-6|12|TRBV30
CAWSTRDSPLHF
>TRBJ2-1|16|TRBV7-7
CASSLAPGQEYNEQFF
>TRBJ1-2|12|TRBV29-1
CSVVGDNYGYTF
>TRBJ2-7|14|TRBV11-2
CASSTLVEPYEQYF
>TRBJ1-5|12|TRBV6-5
CASRGEREPQHF
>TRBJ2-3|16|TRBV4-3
CASSQLLAGVSDTQYF
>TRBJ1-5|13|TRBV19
CASVGPRGQPQHF
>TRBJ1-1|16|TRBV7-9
CASSLEFTTGNTEAFF
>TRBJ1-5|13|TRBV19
CASSRRGHQPQHF
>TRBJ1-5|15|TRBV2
CASTQDRRSNQPQHF
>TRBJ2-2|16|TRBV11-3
CASSSTGTGRAGELFF
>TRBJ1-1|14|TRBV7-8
CASSSSSDRGEAFF
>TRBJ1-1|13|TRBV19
CASIDRDSLRAFF
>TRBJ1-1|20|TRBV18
CASSPKPRQGATTQNTEAFF
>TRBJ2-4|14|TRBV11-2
CASSLPSQGDIQYF
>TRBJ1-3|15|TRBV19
CASSWTKDRVDTIYF
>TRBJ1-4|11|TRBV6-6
CAGPTNEKLFF
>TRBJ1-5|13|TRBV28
CASSFSGNQPQHF
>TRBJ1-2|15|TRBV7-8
CASSFRTGEGYGYTF
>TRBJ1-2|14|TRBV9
CASSGGNGDRGYTF
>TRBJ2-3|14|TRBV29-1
CSVGGTGEEDTQYF
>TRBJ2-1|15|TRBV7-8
CASSPTSGFYNEQFF
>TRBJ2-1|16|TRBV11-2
CASRDPSGSSYNEQFF
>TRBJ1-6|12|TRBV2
CATYRRNSPLHF
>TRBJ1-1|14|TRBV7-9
CASSLYRGRTEAFF
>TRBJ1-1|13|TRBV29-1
CSVGGTGSTEAFF
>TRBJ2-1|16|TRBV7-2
CASSPNRDRGRNEQFF
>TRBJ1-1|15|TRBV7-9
CSSSHGSIMNTEAFF
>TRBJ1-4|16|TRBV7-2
CASSPRRGATNEKLFF